The clone carrying this TCR beta chain appeared once. This entry belongs to a study of T cell changes during pregnancy in multiple sclerosis. The V end lost 4 bases, the J end lost 4 bases, and 8 bases lay between the germline ends. The germline gives CDR1 MDHEN, CDR2 SYDVKM. The CDR3 runs 12 residues. The protocol was immunoSEQ multiplex PCR, while the TCRdb copy is restricted to in-frame clones and leaves out a portion. The sample carries about 39,000 clones, 90% to 95% recorded once. This TCR was recovered from a female donor with multiple sclerosis, enrolled in a pregnancy study. The material was CD4+ T cells from peripheral blood mononuclear cells, obtained after pregnancy. V gene TRBV28 combines with J gene TRBJ2-7; D gene uncertain. The CDR3 DNA is TGTGCCAGCAGTTCTCCCGTGTACGAGCAGTACTTC. Amino acid sequence: CASSSPVYEQYF.